This TCR beta chain is drawn from a study of blood T cell repertoires in COVID-19. At the level of the study: There were acute and convalescent COVID-19 samples, and they came from the United States, Italy and Spain. The analysed material was cDNA or gDNA that came from T cells, B-cell-depleted T cells, or PBMCs.

This clone was seen a few times. Other DNA sequences within the sample encode an identical CDR3. Per the original data handling: Nucleated cell number was recorded as an estimate derived from reference gene primer amplification. TCRdb's table, derived via immunoSEQ multiplex PCR, lists solely in-frame clones and lacks some. From that table come the V and J calls and clone size; the DNA was used to work out D and trimming. The sample lists approximately 350,000 clones, 80% to 90% occurring once. Material: peripheral blood. This clonotype was obtained from a man aged 40-55 years with acute or convalescent COVID-19.

The CDR3: CASSSDSSGNTIYF. The CDR3 coding sequence is TGCGCCAGCAGCTCCGACAGCTCTGGAAACACCATATATTTT. J is TRBJ1-3 and V is TRBV5-1, with D perhaps TRBD1 (5 bases). The length of the CDR3 is 14 residues. V lost 3 bases to trimming and J lost 0 bases, with 7 bases between them. CDR1 and CDR2 from the germline V gene are SGHRS and YFSETQ.